This is a list of T cell receptor beta chains from one sample in a study of patients and donors after allogeneic stem cell transplantation. TCRdb recomputed calls from the RT-PCR reads with MiXCR, one row per CDR3 protein. Found here are more than 850,000 distinct CDR3 sequences, over 15% of them singletons; the top ten hold around 6%. The sequencing sample was made of blood, either unsorted or a sorted T cell fraction (not recorded which). These TCRs come from a human donor who was either an allogeneic HSCT recipient or a stem cell or donor lymphocyte infusion donor (not recorded which). It is not recorded whose cells these are; they may come from a transplant donor. Each CDR3 is given with its conserved first and last residue. D genes are given only for firm matches. Not every row has a clone size; where given, it reads once, few, many or a size class.

v_call	clone_size	cdr3_length	d_call	j_call	cdr3_nt	cdr3_aa
TRBV6-1	few	17	TRBD2	TRBJ2-3	TGTGCCAGCAGAACCATGGGACTAGCGGGAGAAGCAGATACGCAGTATTTT	CASRTMGLAGEADTQYF
TRBV29-1	-	12	-	TRBJ2-5	TGCAGCGTTGAAGATAGTGGGATTCGCCCGTACTTC	CSVEDSGIRPYF
TRBV12-3/TRBV12-4	many	14	-	TRBJ2-7	TGTGCCAGCAGTTTAGAGTCAGGACTCTACGAGCAGTACTTC	CASSLESGLYEQYF
TRBV7-2	-	14	TRBD1	TRBJ1-6	TGTGCCAGCAGCTTGTGGACAGGGAGGTCACCCCTCCACTTT	CASSLWTGRSPLHF
TRBV12-3/TRBV12-4	many	14	-	TRBJ2-1	TGTGCCACCTCCGAGGAGTCCCTTGTCAATGAGCAGTTCTTC	CATSEESLVNEQFF
TRBV12-3/TRBV12-4	few	15	-	TRBJ2-1	TGTGCCAGCAGTTTCCCTCGGGACACCCTCGCCCCCGCGAACTTC	CASSFPRDTLAPANF
TRBV5-1	few	14	-	TRBJ2-1	TGCGCCAGCAGCCCTGAGGCCTCCTACAATGAGCAGTTCTTC	CASSPEASYNEQFF
TRBV5-4	-	15	TRBD1	TRBJ2-7	TGTGCCAGCGCCCCGAGGGGGCCGATTACCTACGAGCAGTACTTC	CASAPRGPITYEQYF
TRBV20-1	few	16	-	TRBJ1-1	TGCAGTGCTCCTGACTTGGGCGCCGGGAGAGGGGTTGAAGCTTTCTTT	CSAPDLGAGRGVEAFF
TRBV7-2	-	16	-	TRBJ2-7	TGTGCCAGCAGCTTAGGCCCGGATCGCCCCTTACGAGAGCAATACTTC	CASSLGPDRPLREQYF
TRBV4-2	few	16	-	TRBJ2-2	TGTGCCAGCAGCCAAGGAATGTTGGGTGGGGCCGGGGAGCTGTTTTTT	CASSQGMLGGAGELFF
TRBV12-3/TRBV12-4	-	15	-	TRBJ1-2	TGTGCCAGCAGTCCGTGGGACCGTATACTCTATGGCTACACCTTC	CASSPWDRILYGYTF
TRBV4-3	-	15	TRBD1	TRBJ1-5	TGCGCCAGCAGCCAAGACACAGGGGAATATCAGCCCCAGCATTTT	CASSQDTGEYQPQHF
TRBV29-1	-	10	-	TRBJ1-2	TGCAGCGTTAACAGGGATGGCTACACCTTC	CSVNRDGYTF
TRBV29-1	-	12	-	TRBJ1-3	TGCAGCGTTCTGAGGTCTGGAAACACCATATATTTT	CSVLRSGNTIYF
TRBV4-1	-	14	TRBD2	TRBJ2-7	TGCGCCAGCAGCCAGGAGACTAGCGTAATTAGTCAGTACTTC	CASSQETSVISQYF
TRBV9	-	16	TRBD1	TRBJ2-7	TGTGCCAGCAGCCCCCGAGGTGTAGGGGGCCCCTACGAGCAGTACTTC	CASSPRGVGGPYEQYF
TRBV5-1	few	19	TRBD1	TRBJ2-6	TGCGCCAGCAGCCCCCGGGGACAGGGTTTTCGGACTGGGGCCAACGTCCTGACTTTC	CASSPRGQGFRTGANVLTF
TRBV7-6	few	14	-	TRBJ1-5	TGTGCCAGCAGCTTAGACAGGGATGGGCAGCCCCAGCATTTT	CASSLDRDGQPQHF
TRBV15	few	13	TRBD1	TRBJ2-7	TGTGCCACCAGCAGTGCGCAGGGGGACGAGCAGTACTTC	CATSSAQGDEQYF
TRBV4-2	many	15	TRBD1	TRBJ2-7	TGTGCCAGCAGCCAAGATATTAGAACAGGGGGCGAGCAGTACTTC	CASSQDIRTGGEQYF
TRBV7-2	-	15	TRBD1	TRBJ2-7	TGTGCCAGCAGCACGAGGGGGCTACTTATTGAGGAGCAGTACTTC	CASSTRGLLIEEQYF
TRBV27	few	14	-	TRBJ2-1	TGTGCCAGCAGTTCCTCGACAGGTTTAGGTGAGCAGTTCTTC	CASSSSTGLGEQFF